The next 19 T cell receptor beta chains were all read from a single sample in a study of T cells in Graves' hyperthyroidism and ophthalmopathy. RNA transcripts served as the template for amplifying TCR beta CDR3 regions. HTBI primers were employed in a first-round RT-PCR of the TCR CDR3. TCRdb fed the multiplex PCR reads into MiXCR, producing one record per CDR3 protein. The sample includes some 510,000 distinct CDR3 sequences, around 21% of them seen just once. Sequencing was done on a sample of blood. The receptors derive from a man younger than 35 with Graves' hyperthyroidism.

Only a few counts were recorded for this clonotype. The chain employs TRBV19 and TRBJ2-5, with no clear D. Germline CDR1 is LNHDA and CDR2 is SQIVND (reference sequence). Between the trimmed V and J ends, which lost 3 bases and 2 bases, there was a span of 13 bases. This CDR3 is built from 15 residues. The CDR3 DNA sequence: TGTGCCAGTAGTATCCAACCTCAAGCACAAGAGACCCAGTACTTC. Translation: CASSIQPQAQETQYF. Together with reference TRBV19 and TRBJ2-5, the CDR3 gives the full variable domain: DGGITQSPKYLFRKEGQNVTLSCEQNLNHDAMYWYRQDPGQGLRLIYYSQIVNDFQKGDIAEGYSVSREKKESFPLTVTSAQKNPTAFYLCASSIQPQAQETQYFGPGTRLLVL.

This clonotype was seen more than once but under ten times. CDR3 sequence (DNA): TGTGCCAGCAGTGAAGGGGGACTTTACTATGGCTACACCTTC. It specifies CASSEGGLYYGYTF. The rearrangement links TRBV6-1 to TRBJ1-2, with a tentative D call TRBD1 (5 bases). CDR3 length: 14 amino acids. V lost 1 base and J lost 3, with 9 bases in between. Germline V gives CDR1 MNHNS, CDR2 SASEGT.

Points on this clonotype: A much larger clone lies a single base off, so this may be a read error. The V and J genes are TRBV2 and TRBJ2-7, with D hard to call. This CDR3 has 12 residues. Germline CDR1 SNHLY, CDR2 FYNNEI. CDR3 bases: TGTGCCAGCAGTGTGGCGTCGCACGAGCAGCACTTC. This sequence encodes CASSVASHEQHF.

The chain is built from TRBV4-1 and TRBJ2-7, with 7 bases identical to TRBD1. Looked up from germline, CDR1 is MGHRA and CDR2 is YSYEKL. The CDR3 is made up of 14 amino acids. V lost 3 bases, J lost 3 bases, and 5 bases stayed unmatched. CDR3 amino acids: CASSQMTGNYEQYF. The CDR3 DNA follows: TGCGCCAGCAGCCAGATGACAGGGAACTACGAGCAGTACTTC.

For this clonotype: This may arise from a read error, as a much more abundant clone is one base away. The chain is built from TRBV28 and TRBJ1-3; tentatively, D is TRBD1 (6 bases). This CDR3 has 15 amino acids. Germline V gene lookup returns CDR1 MDHEN and CDR2 SYDVKM. CDR3 nucleotides: TGTGCCAGCAGTTTGGTTGGGACACCCGGAAACACCGTATATTTT. Amino acid sequence: CASSLVGTPGNTVYF.

In this sample, this clonotype turned up many times. One end of the junction does not line up with germline, which may come from a read error. The chain uses TRBV6-5 and TRBJ1-1; D not certain. The CDR3 is 12 amino acids. Germline V gene sequence: CDR1 MNHEY, CDR2 SVGAGI. Here the CDR3 reads CASTYSTTEAFF. The CDR3 DNA sequence: TGTGCCAGCACTTACAGTACCACTGAAGCTTTCTTT.

This CDR3 is CSVERRGDYGYTF. DNA for the CDR3: TGCAGCGTTGAAAGGCGCGGGGACTATGGCTACACCTTC. The chain has TRBV29-1 and TRBJ1-2; unclear D gene. Trimming removed 2 bases at V and 3 bases at J, with 10 bases between. The CDR3 covers 13 residues. Germline V CDR1 and CDR2: SQVTM, ANQGSEA.

This clonotype came up many times. The chain employs TRBV2 and TRBJ2-7; TRBD2 matches at 8 bases. The ends lost 6 bases at V and 7 bases at J; junction bases unmatched: 8. CDR3 length equals 13 residues. Germline assignment: CDR1 SNHLY and CDR2 FYNNEI. DNA for the CDR3: TGTGCCAGCAGCGGGGGGGCAGGGGTAGAGCAGTACTTC. Residues: CASSGGAGVEQYF. Complete variable domain (other parts from reference TRBV2 and TRBJ2-7): EPEVTQTPSHQVTQMGQEVILRCVPISNHLYFYWYRQILGQKVEFLVSFYNNEISEKSEIFDDQFSVERPDGSNFTLKIRSTKLEDSAMYFCASSGGAGVEQYFGPGTRLTVT.

This clonotype was seen many times. The chain carries TRBV7-9 and TRBJ1-1; no clear D gene. The germline V and J ends were trimmed by 5 bases and 2 bases, with 12 bases remaining between them. This CDR3 contains 14 residues. The germline V gene has CDR1 SEHNR and CDR2 FQNEAQ (reference sequence). CDR3 coding DNA: TGTGCCAGCAGCCCCTGGACGGTAAACACTGAAGCTTTCTTT. This sequence encodes CASSPWTVNTEAFF.

This clonotype was seen ten or more times. This chain uses TRBV19 with TRBJ2-7; 10 positions agree with TRBD1. Germline CDR1 reads LNHDA; CDR2 reads SQIVND (reference sequence). The CDR3 runs to 15 residues. V shed 4 bases and J 10 bases; nucleotides not matched to a gene: 13. The CDR3 DNA reads as TGTGCCAGTAGTACCCCATCTTTGACAGGGGGCGATCAGTACTTC. Protein sequence: CASSTPSLTGGDQYF. Based on the CDR3 plus reference TRBV19 and TRBJ2-7, the full variable domain is DGGITQSPKYLFRKEGQNVTLSCEQNLNHDAMYWYRQDPGQGLRLIYYSQIVNDFQKGDIAEGYSVSREKKESFPLTVTSAQKNPTAFYLCASSTPSLTGGDQYFGPGTRLTVT.

The gene calls are TRBV6-2 or TRBV6-3 and TRBJ1-5; a possible D gene is TRBD1 (5 bases). V lost 5 bases and J lost 4, with 12 bases in between. The CDR3 spans 14 residues. Germline V gene data show CDR1 as MNHEY and CDR2 as SVGEGT. CDR3 sequence (DNA): TGTGCCAGCAGTCGGGGGACGGTTAATCAGCCCCAGCATTTT. It is translated as CASSRGTVNQPQHF.

This clonotype showed up many times. This rearrangement joins TRBV6-5 to TRBJ2-5; TRBD1 matches 7 bases. Germline assignment: CDR1 MNHEY and CDR2 SVGAGI. The CDR3 loop spans 15 amino acids. J gave up 4 bases and V 8 bases, and 13 bases lay outside the gene matches. The CDR3 protein is CASAIIRGGRETQYF. Written as DNA, the CDR3 is TGTGCCAGCGCCATCATCCGAGGGGGCCGAGAGACCCAGTACTTC.

This clonotype has more than one count but fewer than ten. The chain recombines TRBV12-3 or TRBV12-4 with TRBJ2-2; 8 bases fit TRBD2. The junction had 9 bases not matched to a gene; V was cut back by 5 bases and J by 1 base. The CDR3 runs to 17 residues. In DNA form, the CDR3 reads TGTGCCAGCAGTGGCCGGGGACTAGACTTGAACACCGGGGAGCTGTTTTTT. Protein: CASSGRGLDLNTGELFF.

This clonotype has a count of ten or more. The rearrangement uses TRBV5-1 and TRBJ1-2, with D maybe TRBD1 (5 bases). Deletions cut 6 bases from V and 2 bases from J, with 14 bases between. CDR1 is SGHRS and CDR2 is YFSETQ in the germline V gene. The CDR3 has 14 residues. The CDR3 here is CASTSGTANYGYTF. The DNA for the CDR3 is TGCGCCAGCACCTCCGGGACGGCGAACTATGGCTACACCTTC. The full variable domain, completed using reference TRBV5-1 and TRBJ1-2, is KAGVTQTPRYLIKTRGQQVTLSCSPISGHRSVSWYQQTPGQGLQFLFEYFSETQRNKGNFPGRFSGRQFSNSRSEMNVSTLELGDSALYLCASTSGTANYGYTFGSGTRLTVV.

This clonotype was observed at least ten times. The CDR3 protein is CASSFFGSPLHF. CDR3 sequence (DNA): TGTGCCAGCAGTTTTTTTGGGTCACCCCTCCACTTT. The chain links TRBV28 to TRBJ1-6; D remains unclear. This CDR3 spans 12 amino acids. Germline lookup yields CDR1 MDHEN and CDR2 SYDVKM. The germline V and J ends were trimmed by 3 bases and 10 bases, with 7 bases remaining between them.

The sample holds a few counts of this clonotype. This could be a read error, since a much larger clone is one nucleotide away. The conserved phenylalanine or tryptophan is not found at the CDR3 terminus, so this likely reflects a read error. The chain links TRBV19 to TRBJ2-7; D possibly uses TRBD1 or TRBD2 (5 bases each). The ends were cut back, 0 bases at V and 5 bases at J, with 14 bases in the middle. Germline V gene data show CDR1 as LNHDA and CDR2 as SQIVND (reference sequence). The CDR3 has 15 residues. DNA of the CDR3: TGTGCCAGTAGTATAGATCCGGGACCCACTCACGAGCAGTACCTC. This gives the protein CASSIDPGPTHEQYL.

The V gene is TRBV6-4, the J gene TRBJ2-7; 8 positions match TRBD2. Losses at the gene ends were 5 bases for V and 7 bases for J; bases not matched to a gene: 13. CDR1 and CDR2 from the germline V gene are MRHNA and SNTAGT. The CDR3 covers 15 residues. The CDR3 sequence is CASSPGGAGGREQYF. CDR3 coding DNA: TGTGCCAGCAGTCCTGGGGGCGCGGGGGGCCGGGAGCAGTACTTC.

V is TRBV6-2 or TRBV6-3 and J is TRBJ2-5, with a possible D match to TRBD2 (5 bases). Looked up from germline, CDR1 is MNHEY and CDR2 is SVGEGT. The CDR3 extends over 15 amino acids. Trimming left V 2 bases short and J 2 bases short, with 12 bases between. The CDR3 spells CASSYDAGIQETQYF. CDR3 coding DNA: TGTGCCAGCAGTTACGACGCCGGGATTCAAGAGACCCAGTACTTC.

About this clonotype itself: A much larger clonotype is one base distant, so this may be a read error. This chain joins TRBV28 and TRBJ2-7, with D possibly matching TRBD2 (7 bases). Germline CDR1 is MDHEN and CDR2 is SYDVKM. This CDR3 contains 15 residues. CDR3 sequence (DNA): TGTGCCGGCAGTTTGGCGGGGGCGGCCCTGGGAGAGCAGTACTTC. Protein: CAGSLAGAALGEQYF.